A selection of T cell receptor beta chains follows, all from one sample in a study of identical twins. TCRdb reprocessed the 5' RACE reads via MiXCR and lists one record per CDR3 protein. The sample carries roughly 720,000 distinct CDR3 sequences, around a sixth recorded once. These data are also associated with another study on T cells expressing NK-cell markers.

Sequencing was performed on PBMCs. These receptors originate from a woman aged 18 to 35 in good health. Both conserved end residues are part of each CDR3. Fields, in order: CDR3 length, D gene, clone size, V gene, J gene, CDR3 protein, CDR3 DNA. D genes are given only for firm matches. Only some rows state a clone size, as once, few, many or a class for expanded clones.

>15|TRBD1|few|TRBV5-1|TRBJ2-7
CASSPRDRGQGEQYF
TGCGCCAGCAGCCCGCGCGACAGGGGTCAAGGGGAGCAGTACTTC
>15|TRBD2|-|TRBV7-2|TRBJ2-7
CASSPGGLAGHEQYF
TGTGCCAGCAGCCCGGGAGGACTAGCGGGCCACGAGCAGTACTTC
>14|TRBD2|-|TRBV7-9|TRBJ2-7
CASSRSGGANEQYF
TGTGCCAGCAGCCGCAGCGGGGGGGCTAACGAGCAGTACTTC
>14|TRBD1|-|TRBV5-1|TRBJ2-1
CASSEQGASDEQFF
TGCGCCAGCAGCGAACAGGGGGCGAGCGATGAGCAGTTCTTC
>14|TRBD1|-|TRBV15|TRBJ1-2
CATSRAGQAYGYTF
TGTGCCACCAGCAGAGCGGGACAGGCGTATGGCTACACCTTC
>14|-|-|TRBV29-1|TRBJ2-3
CSTRQAANTDTQYF
TGCAGCACCCGTCAAGCAGCAAACACAGATACGCAGTATTTT
>11|-|-|TRBV11-2|TRBJ1-1
CASSKRPEAFF
TGTGCCAGCAGTAAACGACCTGAAGCTTTCTTT
>16|TRBD1|-|TRBV7-9|TRBJ2-5
CASSVTDRGFGETQYF
TGTGCCAGCAGCGTAACTGACAGGGGGTTCGGAGAGACCCAGTACTTC
>13|-|few|TRBV6-1|TRBJ1-1
CAIFKEENTEAFF
TGTGCCATTTTTAAAGAAGAGAACACTGAAGCTTTCTTT
>14|-|-|TRBV27|TRBJ1-1
CASSPWGTNTEAFF
TGTGCCAGCAGCCCGTGGGGGACGAACACTGAAGCTTTCTTT
>10|-|-|TRBV2|TRBJ2-3
CASLDLIRYF
TGTGCCAGCTTGGACCTCATCCGGTATTTT
>18|TRBD2|-|TRBV6-2/TRBV6-3|TRBJ2-1
CASSFLTGTSGFHNEQFF
TGTGCCAGCAGTTTCCTCACCGGGACTAGCGGGTTCCACAATGAGCAGTTCTTC
>13|TRBD2|-|TRBV9|TRBJ2-7
CASSEGSGNEQYF
TGTGCCAGCAGCGAAGGTAGCGGGAACGAGCAGTACTTC
>16|TRBD2|-|TRBV9|TRBJ2-1
CASSETPGLALGEQFF
TGTGCCAGCAGCGAGACCCCGGGACTAGCTCTGGGTGAGCAGTTCTTC
>17|-|-|TRBV5-5|TRBJ2-2
CASSFGFRTLLSGELFF
TGTGCCAGCAGCTTTGGTTTCAGGACACTCCTATCCGGGGAGCTGTTTTTT